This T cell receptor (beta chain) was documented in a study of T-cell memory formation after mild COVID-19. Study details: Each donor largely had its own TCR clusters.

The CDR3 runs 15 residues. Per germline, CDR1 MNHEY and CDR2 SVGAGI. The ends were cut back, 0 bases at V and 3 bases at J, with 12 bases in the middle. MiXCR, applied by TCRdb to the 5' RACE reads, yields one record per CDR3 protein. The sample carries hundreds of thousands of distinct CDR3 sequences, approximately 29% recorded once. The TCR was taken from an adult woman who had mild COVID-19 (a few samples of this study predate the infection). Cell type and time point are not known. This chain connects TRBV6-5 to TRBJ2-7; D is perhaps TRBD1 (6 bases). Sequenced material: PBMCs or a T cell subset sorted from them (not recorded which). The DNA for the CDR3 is TGTGCCAGCAGTTACTCTAGGACAGCCAGCTACGAGCAGTACTTC. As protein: CASSYSRTASYEQYF.